A single sample is the source of the 32 T cell receptor beta chains below, sequenced in a study of regulatory T cells in long-lasting Graves disease. Time point: persistent/refractory GD, antithyroid drugs over 5 years with positive TRAb. The TCR library used RNA extracted from PBMCs. Sequencing libraries for TCR beta were prepared with iRepertoire HTBI primers and Arm-PCR of CDR3 regions. MiXCR, run by TCRdb on the multiplex PCR reads, gives a single entry per CDR3 protein. The repertoire includes 500,000 to 700,000 distinct CDR3 sequences, 30% of them detected once, and about 42% sits in the top ten. This specimen was peripheral blood mononuclear cells (PBMCs), taken when the disease was refractory, from a patient treated with antithyroid drugs. The receptor source for this set is a female donor with Graves disease.

The genes are TRBV29-1 and TRBJ1-1; TRBD1 might be the D (6 bases). V lost 0 bases and J 4 bases, leaving 15 bases between the germline ends. Germline V gives CDR1 SQVTM, CDR2 ANQGSEA. This CDR3 region has 15 residues. CDR3 region: CSVEDYSGEGTEAFF. The CDR3 DNA reads as TGCAGCGTTGAAGATTATTCAGGGGAAGGCACTGAAGCTTTCTTT. The full variable domain, with the rest looked up from reference TRBV29-1 and TRBJ1-1, is SAVISQKPSRDICQRGTSLTIQCQVDSQVTMMFWYRQQPGQSLTLIATANQGSEATYESGFVIDKFPISRPNLTFSTLTVSNMSPEDSSIYLCSVEDYSGEGTEAFFGQGTRLTVV.

Points on this clonotype: The junction shows a germline mismatch at one end, possibly a read error. The chain joins TRBV5-1 to TRBJ1-1; D is uncertain. The length of the CDR3 is 15 residues. CDR1 and CDR2 (germline): SGHRS, YFSETQ. In DNA, the CDR3 is TGCGCCAGCAGCCCCACAAGACTATTGAACACTGAAGCTCTCTTT. Protein: CASSPTRLLNTEALF.

This clonotype showed up just a few times. V and J are TRBV12-3 or TRBV12-4 and TRBJ2-7, with 9 bases matching TRBD1. The CDR3 sequence is 17 residues long. The J segment lost 2 bases and the V segment lost 0 bases, leaving 8 bases of the junction unmatched. The DNA for the CDR3 is TGTGCCAGCAGTTTAGCGCTAGGGGACAGGGTTCCCTACGAGCAGTACTTC. Translated, it gives CASSLALGDRVPYEQYF.

This clonotype has only a few counts. This rearrangement joins TRBV7-2 to TRBJ1-2; 8 bases match TRBD1. Trimming took 2 bases from V and 6 from J; bases not matched to a gene: 8. The germline CDR1 and CDR2 sequences are SGHTA and FQGNSA. The CDR3 runs 15 residues. CDR3 sequence: CASSLTVQGVNGYTF. The CDR3 DNA reads TGTGCCAGCAGCTTAACGGTACAGGGGGTGAATGGCTACACCTTC.

This clonotype was recorded only once. The chain combines TRBV7-9 with TRBJ1-4; perhaps TRBD1 as D (5 bases). Germline V gene lookup returns CDR1 SEHNR and CDR2 FQNEAQ (reference sequence). The CDR3 has 12 amino acids. V was pared by 8 bases and J by 4 bases, with 8 bases between. The CDR3 DNA follows: TGTGCCAGCTCCGGGGGTAATGAAAAACTGTTTTTT. Its protein product is CASSGGNEKLFF.

This clonotype was seen repeatedly, ten times or more. The chain employs TRBV6-5 and TRBJ1-6; the match to TRBD1 covers 12 bases. This CDR3 is built from 15 residues. V dropped 4 bases and J dropped 8; count of bases not matched to a gene: 3. From germline, CDR1 is MNHEY and CDR2 SVGAGI. The CDR3 DNA sequence: TGTGCCAGCAGTTCGGGACAGGGGGCTTATTCACCCCTCCACTTT. The encoded protein is CASSSGQGAYSPLHF.

This clonotype was picked up many times. The rearrangement joins TRBV6-5 to TRBJ1-2; no definite D call. From germline, CDR1 is MNHEY and CDR2 SVGAGI. The CDR3 has 17 amino acids. The V end was cut by 0 bases, the J end by 1 base, with 15 bases between. CDR3 sequence (DNA): TGTGCCAGCAGTTACTCGTCACAGACGCGCCGTAACTATGGCTACACCTTC. It specifies CASSYSSQTRRNYGYTF.

This rearrangement joins TRBV28 to TRBJ2-7; maybe TRBD1 (6 bases). Germline CDR1 reads MDHEN; CDR2 reads SYDVKM. Between the trimmed V and J ends, which lost 5 bases and 2 bases, there was a span of 19 bases. The CDR3 covers 16 residues. The DNA for the CDR3 is TGTGCCAGCAGTACCCCTGCCGGGACATTACCCTACGAGCAGTACTTC. Its translation is CASSTPAGTLPYEQYF. The full variable domain, in which reference TRBV28 and TRBJ2-7 provide the parts outside the CDR3, is DVKVTQSSRYLVKRTGEKVFLECVQDMDHENMFWYRQDPGLGLRLIYFSYDVKMKEKGDIPEGYSVSREKKERFSLILESASTNQTSMYLCASSTPAGTLPYEQYFGPGTRLTVT.

Comment on this clonotype: One end of the junction fails to match germline, which may point to a read error. The chain employs TRBV19 and TRBJ1-2; no definite D call. Per germline, CDR1 LNHDA and CDR2 SQIVND (reference sequence). The CDR3 runs 14 residues. CDR3 bases: TGTGCCTGTAGACACCATGGAGGGCTCCATGGCTACACCTTC. It specifies CACRHHGGLHGYTF.

In its sample, this clonotype was seen a few times. The chain carries TRBV12-3 or TRBV12-4 and TRBJ1-1; tentatively, D is TRBD1 (6 bases). Trimming removed 4 bases from V and 9 bases from J, with 12 bases in between. This CDR3 spans 12 amino acids. The CDR3 nucleotides read TGTGCCAGCAGTTACCCGGACAGCCAAGCTTTCTTT. Translated: CASSYPDSQAFF.

The V and J genes are TRBV7-2 and TRBJ2-7; D ambiguous. CDR1 SGHTA and CDR2 FQGNSA come from the germline V gene. Trimming took 5 bases from V and 6 from J, leaving 11 bases between them. The CDR3 totals 12 residues. The CDR3 spells CASSRNSREQYF. The CDR3 bases are TGTGCCAGCAGCCGGAATAGTCGCGAGCAGTACTTC. The whole variable domain, filled in from reference TRBV7-2 and TRBJ2-7, reads GAGVSQSPSNKVTEKGKDVELRCDPISGHTALYWYRQSLGQGLEFLIYFQGNSAPDKSGLPSDRFSAERTGGSVSTLTIQRTQQEDSAVYLCASSRNSREQYFGPGTRLTVT.

V and J are TRBV4-1 and TRBJ2-7; possible D gene TRBD1, 5 bases. The CDR3 consists of 16 residues. Germline values: CDR1 MGHRA, CDR2 YSYEKL. V lost 2 bases to trimming and J lost 3 bases, with 17 bases between them. The CDR3 is CASSQFRTLWGYEQYF. CDR3 DNA: TGCGCCAGCAGCCAATTTAGGACACTCTGGGGCTACGAGCAGTACTTC.

This clonotype has a handful of counts. The chain links TRBV20-1 to TRBJ1-1, with D possibly being TRBD1 (5 bases). Germline V CDR1 and CDR2: DFQATT, SNEGSKA (reference sequence). The CDR3 spans 11 residues. The V gene lost 5 bases and the J gene lost 8 bases, with 12 bases spanning the gap. For the CDR3, the DNA is TGCAGTGCTCCGACAGTCACGGAAGCTTTCTTT. Translation gives CSAPTVTEAFF.

This clonotype was detected only once. A junction boundary mismatches the germline segment, possibly from a read error. The CDR3 coding sequence is TGTGCCAGCAGCACCTTAGCGGGAGCAAACGAGCAGCACTTC. It translates to CASSTLAGANEQHF. The V gene is TRBV7-9, the J gene TRBJ2-7, with 9 bases that match TRBD2. There are 14 residues in the CDR3. The germline gives CDR1 SEHNR, CDR2 FQNEAQ (reference sequence).

This clonotype was recorded once. A junction end diverges from the germline sequence, so it may reflect a read error. The CDR3 coding sequence is TGTGCCAGCCAGGTGGCAGGGACGGGAAACACCACATATTTT. This translates into CASQVAGTGNTTYF. This rearrangement joins TRBV6-1 to TRBJ1-3, with D possibly TRBD1 on 5 matching bases. CDR1 and CDR2 from the germline V gene are MNHNS and SASEGT. This CDR3 has 14 amino acids.

The genes are TRBV30 and TRBJ2-2; D ambiguous. In germline, CDR1 is GTSNPN, CDR2 SVGIG (reference sequence). V was pared by 0 bases and J by 7 bases, with 9 bases between. There are 13 residues in the CDR3. The CDR3 here is CAWSVMTGGELFF. For the CDR3, the DNA is TGTGCCTGGAGTGTTATGACGGGCGGGGAGCTGTTTTTT.

This clonotype occurred many times. The J gene is TRBJ1-1, the V gene TRBV11-2; D not resolved. Trimming stripped 1 base from V and 6 bases from J, with 6 bases between. This CDR3 is built from 12 residues. The germline CDR1 and CDR2 sequences are SGHAT and FQNNGV. This CDR3 reads CASSLAVSEAFF. In nucleotides, the CDR3 is TGTGCCAGCAGCTTAGCCGTTTCTGAAGCTTTCTTT.

To note about this clonotype: With a much larger clone just one base away, this may be a read error. J is TRBJ1-1 and V is TRBV12-3 or TRBV12-4; D unclear. Between the trimmed V and J ends, which lost 6 bases and 0 bases, there was a span of 14 bases. This CDR3 is 15 amino acids long. The CDR3 sequence: CASRPALGVNTEAFF. The CDR3 DNA follows: TGTGCCAGCAGACCTGCCCTTGGGGTGAACACTGAAGCTTTCTTT.

This clonotype was observed many times. The genes are TRBV12-3 or TRBV12-4 and TRBJ2-5, with TRBD2 matching 9 bases. Losses at the gene ends were 2 bases for V and 1 base for J; bases not matched to a gene: 5. The CDR3 contains 16 residues. CDR3 amino acids: CASSLRLREGQETQYF. The CDR3, as DNA: TGTGCCAGCAGTTTACGTCTGCGGGAGGGCCAAGAGACCCAGTACTTC.

This rearrangement joins TRBV2 to TRBJ1-4; TRBD1 is a possible D gene (5 bases). V was trimmed by 6 bases and J by 1 base, leaving 18 bases between them. The CDR3 length is 17 residues. Per the germline V gene, CDR1 is SNHLY and CDR2 is FYNNEI. The CDR3 region is CASSGTIATGTNEKLFF. The CDR3, as DNA: TGTGCCAGCAGCGGGACTATAGCAACAGGAACTAATGAAAAACTGTTTTTT. Looking up the rest from reference TRBV2 and TRBJ1-4 gives the full variable domain: EPEVTQTPSHQVTQMGQEVILRCVPISNHLYFYWYRQILGQKVEFLVSFYNNEISEKSEIFDDQFSVERPDGSNFTLKIRSTKLEDSAMYFCASSGTIATGTNEKLFFGSGTQLSVL.

The chain links TRBV6-5 to TRBJ1-1, with 7 bases aligning to TRBD1. Germline V gives CDR1 MNHEY, CDR2 SVGAGI. This CDR3 is built from 16 residues. Trimming cost V 1 base and J 0 bases; bases outside gene matches: 5. In DNA form, the CDR3 reads TGTGCCAGCAGTTACTGGGCCGGGACAGTGAACACTGAAGCTTTCTTT. Translating it yields CASSYWAGTVNTEAFF.

The J gene is TRBJ1-1, the V gene TRBV10-2; perhaps TRBD1 as D (5 bases). The germline gives CDR1 WSHSY, CDR2 SAAADI. Between the trimmed V and J ends, which lost 3 bases and 4 bases, there was a span of 12 bases. CDR3 size: 14 residues. The CDR3 reads CASSDPRVTTEAFF. The CDR3 nucleotides read TGCGCCAGCAGTGACCCCAGGGTAACCACTGAAGCTTTCTTT.

In its sample, this clonotype was seen a few times. The J gene is TRBJ1-2, the V gene TRBV9; possible D gene TRBD1, 5 bases. V was trimmed by 0 bases and J by 8 bases, leaving 14 bases between them. Germline lookup yields CDR1 SGDLS and CDR2 YYNGEE. The CDR3 is 14 residues long. The CDR3 DNA follows: TGTGCCAGCAGCGTAGCTCCGGGGGGGTACGGCTACACCTTC. This gives the protein CASSVAPGGYGYTF. Full variable domain (outside the CDR3, taken from reference TRBV9 and TRBJ1-2): DSGVTQTPKHLITATGQRVTLRCSPRSGDLSVYWYQQSLDQGLQFLIQYYNGEERAKGNILERFSAQQFPDLHSELNLSSLELGDSALYFCASSVAPGGYGYTFGSGTRLTVV.

This clonotype was picked up one time. This chain uses TRBV2 with TRBJ2-6; TRBD1 matches 11 bases. The CDR3 is made up of 16 amino acids. J gave up 4 bases and V 4 bases, and 3 bases lay outside the gene matches. Germline CDR1 is SNHLY and CDR2 is FYNNEI. Here the CDR3 reads CASSGTGGAGANVLTF. The CDR3, as DNA: TGTGCCAGCAGTGGGACAGGGGGCGCAGGGGCCAACGTCCTGACTTTC.

This clonotype was counted only a few times. V gene TRBV5-1 combines with J gene TRBJ1-1, with D possibly matching TRBD1 (5 bases). Germline CDR1 SGHRS, CDR2 YFSETQ. Trimming shortened V by 4 bases and J by 9 bases, and 13 bases separated the two germline ends. The CDR3 length is 12 residues. CDR3 in amino acids: CASSGNAGKAFF. CDR3 DNA: TGCGCCAGCAGCGGTAACGCAGGGAAAGCTTTCTTT. Filled out from reference TRBV5-1 and TRBJ1-1, the complete variable domain reads KAGVTQTPRYLIKTRGQQVTLSCSPISGHRSVSWYQQTPGQGLQFLFEYFSETQRNKGNFPGRFSGRQFSNSRSEMNVSTLELGDSALYLCASSGNAGKAFFGQGTRLTVV.

The gene calls are TRBV6-5 and TRBJ1-5, with 7 bases matching TRBD1. J lost 5 bases, V lost 4 bases, and 5 bases had no gene match. The CDR3 length is 14 residues. The germline CDR1 and CDR2 sequences are MNHEY and SVGAGI. Here the CDR3 reads CASSSGTADQPQHF. CDR3 nucleotide sequence: TGTGCCAGCAGTTCCGGGACAGCGGATCAGCCCCAGCATTTT.

The chain combines TRBV12-3 or TRBV12-4 with TRBJ2-7; a possible D gene is TRBD1 (5 bases). The CDR3 contains 16 residues. V lost 4 bases, J lost 5 bases, and 21 bases lay in between. CDR3 nucleotide sequence: TGTGCCAGCAGTTCGGGTGGAGCGCTAAAGGGGCACGAGCAGTACTTC. Translated: CASSSGGALKGHEQYF.

This clonotype was seen many times. The gene calls are TRBV6-2 or TRBV6-3 and TRBJ1-5; 10 bases are a match to TRBD1. V lost 6 bases, J lost 0 bases, and 5 bases stayed unmatched. Per germline, CDR1 MNHEY and CDR2 SVGEGT. This CDR3 has 16 amino acids. The CDR3 region is CASRPGTGDSNQPQHF. DNA for the CDR3: TGTGCCAGCAGACCCGGGACAGGGGATAGCAATCAGCCCCAGCATTTT.

V gene TRBV2 combines with J gene TRBJ1-5; 7 positions match TRBD1. V was pared by 6 bases and J by 5 bases, with 4 bases of the junction left unmatched. Per germline, CDR1 SNHLY and CDR2 FYNNEI. The CDR3 length is 13 residues. Here the CDR3 reads CASRGQTYQPQHF. The DNA of the CDR3 is TGTGCCAGCAGGGGACAGACCTATCAGCCCCAGCATTTT.

This clonotype came up a few times. The chain employs TRBV6-1 and TRBJ1-4; 7 bases match TRBD1. CDR1 is MNHNS and CDR2 is SASEGT in the germline V gene. The CDR3 is 15 amino acids. V lost 3 bases to trimming and J lost 8 bases; unmatched junction nucleotides: 9. The CDR3 DNA follows: TGTGCCAGCAGTGATCCCCCCCGCAGGGGGGAAAAACTGTTTTTT. Its translation is CASSDPPRRGEKLFF.

The rearrangement uses TRBV7-9 and TRBJ2-7, with D possibly TRBD2 on 5 matching bases. V lost 3 bases and J lost 0, with 9 bases in between. From germline, CDR1 is SEHNR and CDR2 FQNEAQ (reference sequence). The CDR3 has 14 amino acids. CDR3 sequence reads: CASSFNGVSYEQYF. The DNA of the CDR3 is TGTGCCAGCAGCTTTAACGGGGTCTCCTACGAGCAGTACTTC.

This clonotype was observed a handful of times. This sequence joins TRBV6-8 and TRBJ1-1; 9 bases are a match to TRBD1. V dropped 4 bases and J dropped 4; count of bases not matched to a gene: 7. The CDR3 length is 15 residues. Germline loops: CDR1 MNHGY, CDR2 SAAAGT. The CDR3 reads CASSFQTGGTTEAFF. DNA of the CDR3: TGTGCCAGCAGTTTTCAGACAGGGGGGACCACTGAAGCTTTCTTT.